The clone carrying this T cell receptor beta chain was counted between two and nine times. CDR1 and CDR2 from the germline V gene are SGHNT and YYREEE (reference sequence). The CDR3 extends over 14 amino acids. Trimming removed 7 bases from V and 3 bases from J; junction bases left unmatched: 9. These data are taken from a study of molecular identifiers for immune sequencing clone quantification. TCRdb independently ran MiXCR on the PCR reads; one entry per CDR3 protein. The data hold around 480,000 distinct CDR3 sequences, with around 23% observed a single time. Naive CD8 libraries were made from about 20,000 to 1,000,000 sorted cells, and they used 10%, 30% or 50% RNA.

This TCR came from a human donor in good health. Some libraries in this study had Jurkat cell RNA spiked in. The rearrangement uses TRBV5-4 and TRBJ2-7, with 8 bases fitting TRBD1. Input material: naive CD8+ T cells from blood, with Jurkat cell RNA spiked in. Subset noted: FACS-sorted CD8+CD4-CCR7+CD45RA+ naive T cells. The CDR3 sequence is CASGDRTRDYEQYF. In DNA form, the CDR3 reads TGTGCCAGCGGGGACAGGACGAGAGACTACGAGCAGTACTTC.